The entry below gives a single TCR beta chain sequence along with its context. Its specificity is not known. The data derive from a study of PD-L1 blockade in urothelial cancer. Whole-study context: Administration of atezolizumab to patients began in the mid-2010s, at 1,200 mg intravenously every 3 weeks. Blood samples contained a median about 150,000 T cells.

V was trimmed by 4 bases and J by 6 bases, leaving 9 bases between them. This CDR3 has 13 amino acids. Germline loops: CDR1 MRHNA, CDR2 SNTAGT. Synthetically made TCR analog templates were put into each PCR as spikes. The assay was immunoSEQ multiplex PCR, and TCRdb's table has in-frame clones only and misses some. The data contain some 71,000 clones, around 85% of them singletons. General study points: Durable-benefit patients had greater expansion of tumor-associated blood clones at 3 weeks.

Time point defined: pretreatment peripheral blood. The TCR was taken from a man aged 35-49 years with urothelial cancer. Source: PBMCs, taken around atezolizumab (anti-PD-L1) treatment. The chain combines TRBV6-4 with TRBJ2-2; no definite D call. In nucleotides, the CDR3 is TGTGCCAGCAGTGCTCTAAACCCCGGGGAGCTGTTTTTT. Translating it yields CASSALNPGELFF.